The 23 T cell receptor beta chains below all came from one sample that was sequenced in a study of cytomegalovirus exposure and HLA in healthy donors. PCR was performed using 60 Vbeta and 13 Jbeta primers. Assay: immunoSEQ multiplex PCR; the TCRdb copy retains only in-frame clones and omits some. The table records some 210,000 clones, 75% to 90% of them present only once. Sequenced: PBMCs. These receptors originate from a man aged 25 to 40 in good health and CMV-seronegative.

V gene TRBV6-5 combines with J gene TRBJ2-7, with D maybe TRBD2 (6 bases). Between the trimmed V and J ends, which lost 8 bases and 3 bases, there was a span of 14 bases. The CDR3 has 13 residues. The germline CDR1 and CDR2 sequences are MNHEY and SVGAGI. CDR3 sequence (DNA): TGTGCCAGCTGGGGCGGGAAAAACTACGAGCAGTACTTC. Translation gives CASWGGKNYEQYF.

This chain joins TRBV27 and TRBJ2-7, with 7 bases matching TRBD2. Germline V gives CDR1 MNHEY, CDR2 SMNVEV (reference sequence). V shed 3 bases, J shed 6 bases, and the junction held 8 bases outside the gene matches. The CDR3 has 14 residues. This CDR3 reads CASSLQAGAGEQYF. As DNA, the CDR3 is TGTGCCAGCAGTTTGCAGGCGGGAGCGGGCGAGCAGTACTTC.

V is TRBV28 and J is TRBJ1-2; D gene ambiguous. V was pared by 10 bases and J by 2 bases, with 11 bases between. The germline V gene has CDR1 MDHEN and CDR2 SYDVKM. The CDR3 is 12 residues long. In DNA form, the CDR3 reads TGTGCCACCGCGACTGCAAACTATGGCTACACCTTC. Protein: CATATANYGYTF.

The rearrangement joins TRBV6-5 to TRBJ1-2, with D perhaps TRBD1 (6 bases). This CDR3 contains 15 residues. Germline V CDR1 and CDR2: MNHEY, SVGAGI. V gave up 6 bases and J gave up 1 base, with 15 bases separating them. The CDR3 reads CASSPGPGVNYGYTF. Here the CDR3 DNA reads TGTGCCAGCAGCCCTGGGCCAGGGGTTAACTATGGCTACACCTTC.

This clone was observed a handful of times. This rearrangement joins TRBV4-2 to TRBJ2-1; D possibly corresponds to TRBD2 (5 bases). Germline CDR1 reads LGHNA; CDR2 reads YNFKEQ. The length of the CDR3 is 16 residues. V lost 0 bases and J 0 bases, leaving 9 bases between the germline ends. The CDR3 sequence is CASSQDYGSSYNEQFF. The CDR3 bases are TGTGCCAGCAGCCAAGATTATGGGAGCTCCTACAATGAGCAGTTCTTC.

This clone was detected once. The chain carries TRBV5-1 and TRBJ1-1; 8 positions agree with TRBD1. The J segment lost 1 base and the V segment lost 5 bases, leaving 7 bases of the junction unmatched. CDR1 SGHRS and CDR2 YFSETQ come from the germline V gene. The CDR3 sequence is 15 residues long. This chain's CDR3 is CASRSDRGPNTEAFF. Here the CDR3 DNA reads TGCGCCAGCAGATCCGACAGGGGCCCGAACACTGAAGCTTTCTTT.

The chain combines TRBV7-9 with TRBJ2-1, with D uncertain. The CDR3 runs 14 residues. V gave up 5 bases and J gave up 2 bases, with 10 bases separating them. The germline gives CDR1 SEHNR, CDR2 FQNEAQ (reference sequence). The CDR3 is CASSHGTAYNEQFF. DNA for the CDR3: TGTGCCAGCAGCCACGGCACAGCCTACAATGAGCAGTTCTTC. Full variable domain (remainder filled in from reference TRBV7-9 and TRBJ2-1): DTGVSQNPRHKITKRGQNVTFRCDPISEHNRLYWYRQTLGQGPEFLTYFQNEAQLEKSRLLSDRFSAERPKGSFSTLEIQRTEQGDSAMYLCASSHGTAYNEQFFGPGTRLTVL.

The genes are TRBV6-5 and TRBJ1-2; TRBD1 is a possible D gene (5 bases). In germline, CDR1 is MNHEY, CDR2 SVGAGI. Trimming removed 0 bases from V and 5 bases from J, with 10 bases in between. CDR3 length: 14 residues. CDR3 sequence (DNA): TGTGCCAGCAGTTACTCGAAGGACACTTATGGCTACACCTTC. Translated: CASSYSKDTYGYTF.

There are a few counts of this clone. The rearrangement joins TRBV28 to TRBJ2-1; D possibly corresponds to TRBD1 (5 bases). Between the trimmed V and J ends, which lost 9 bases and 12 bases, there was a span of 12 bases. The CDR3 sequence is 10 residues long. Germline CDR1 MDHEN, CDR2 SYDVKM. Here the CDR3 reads CASIGDSQFF. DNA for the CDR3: TGTGCCAGTATAGGGGATTCGCAGTTCTTC.

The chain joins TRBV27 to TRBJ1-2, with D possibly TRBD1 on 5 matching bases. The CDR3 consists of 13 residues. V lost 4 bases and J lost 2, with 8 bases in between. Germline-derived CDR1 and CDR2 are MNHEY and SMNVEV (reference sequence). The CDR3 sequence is CASSYRQNYGYTF. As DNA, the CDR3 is TGTGCCAGCAGTTACCGACAGAACTATGGCTACACCTTC.

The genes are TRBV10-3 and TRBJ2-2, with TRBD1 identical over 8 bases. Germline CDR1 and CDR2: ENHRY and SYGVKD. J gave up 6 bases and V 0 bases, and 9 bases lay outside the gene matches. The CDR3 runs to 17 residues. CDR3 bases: TGTGCCATCAGTGAGTCAGGCCGGACAGGGCCCCCCGGGGAGCTGTTTTTT. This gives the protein CAISESGRTGPPGELFF.

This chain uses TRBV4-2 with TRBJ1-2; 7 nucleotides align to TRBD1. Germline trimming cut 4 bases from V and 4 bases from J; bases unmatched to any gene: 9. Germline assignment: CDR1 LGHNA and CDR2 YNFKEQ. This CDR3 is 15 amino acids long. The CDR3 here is CASSRDRADSYGYTF. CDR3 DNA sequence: TGTGCCAGCAGCCGAGACAGGGCGGACAGCTATGGCTACACCTTC.

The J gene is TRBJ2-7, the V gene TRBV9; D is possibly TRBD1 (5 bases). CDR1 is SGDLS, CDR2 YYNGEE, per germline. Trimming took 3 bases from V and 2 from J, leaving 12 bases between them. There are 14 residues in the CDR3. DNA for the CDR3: TGTGCCAGCAGCGGGCGACAGAACCCCTACGAGCAGTACTTC. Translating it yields CASSGRQNPYEQYF.

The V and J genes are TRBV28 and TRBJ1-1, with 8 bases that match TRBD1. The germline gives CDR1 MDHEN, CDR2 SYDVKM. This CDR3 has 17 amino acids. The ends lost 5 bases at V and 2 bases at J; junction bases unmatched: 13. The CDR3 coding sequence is TGTGCCAGCAGTCCCCGACGGACAGGGACCATAAACACTGAAGCTTTCTTT. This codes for CASSPRRTGTINTEAFF. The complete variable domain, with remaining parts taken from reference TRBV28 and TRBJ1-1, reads DVKVTQSSRYLVKRTGEKVFLECVQDMDHENMFWYRQDPGLGLRLIYFSYDVKMKEKGDIPEGYSVSREKKERFSLILESASTNQTSMYLCASSPRRTGTINTEAFFGQGTRLTVV.

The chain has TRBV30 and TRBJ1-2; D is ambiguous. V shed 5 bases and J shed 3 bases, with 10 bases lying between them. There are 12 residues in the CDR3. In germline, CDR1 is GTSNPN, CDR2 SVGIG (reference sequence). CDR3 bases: TGTGCCTGGGGAGAGGAAGACTATGGCTACACCTTC. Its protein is CAWGEEDYGYTF.

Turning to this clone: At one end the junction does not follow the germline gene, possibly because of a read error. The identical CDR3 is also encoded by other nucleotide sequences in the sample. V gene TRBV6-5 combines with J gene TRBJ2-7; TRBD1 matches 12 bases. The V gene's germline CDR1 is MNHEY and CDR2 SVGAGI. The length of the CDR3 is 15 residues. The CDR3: CASSVGTGGPYEQYF. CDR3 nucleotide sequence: TGTGCCAGCAGTGTTGGGACAGGGGGCCCCTATGAGCAGTACTTC.

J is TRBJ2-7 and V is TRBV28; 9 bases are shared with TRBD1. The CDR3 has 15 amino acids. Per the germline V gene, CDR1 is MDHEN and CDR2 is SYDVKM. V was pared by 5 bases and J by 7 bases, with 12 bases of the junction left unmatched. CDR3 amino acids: CASSPAGTGHGEQYF. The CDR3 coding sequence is TGTGCCAGCAGTCCCGCAGGGACAGGGCACGGGGAGCAGTACTTC.

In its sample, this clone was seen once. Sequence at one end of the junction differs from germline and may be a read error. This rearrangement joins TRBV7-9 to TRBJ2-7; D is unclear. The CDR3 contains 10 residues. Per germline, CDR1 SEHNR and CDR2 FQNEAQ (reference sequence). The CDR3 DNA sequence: TGTTCCAGCAGCTTGGAGGAGCAGTACTTC. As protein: CSSSLEEQYF.

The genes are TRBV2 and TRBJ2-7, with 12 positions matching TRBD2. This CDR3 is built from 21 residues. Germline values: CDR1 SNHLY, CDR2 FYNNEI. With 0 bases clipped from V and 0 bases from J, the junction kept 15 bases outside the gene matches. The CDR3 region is CASSEALPGLAGPRSSYEQYF. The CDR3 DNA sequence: TGTGCCAGCAGTGAAGCGCTTCCCGGACTAGCGGGGCCTAGGAGCTCCTACGAGCAGTACTTC.

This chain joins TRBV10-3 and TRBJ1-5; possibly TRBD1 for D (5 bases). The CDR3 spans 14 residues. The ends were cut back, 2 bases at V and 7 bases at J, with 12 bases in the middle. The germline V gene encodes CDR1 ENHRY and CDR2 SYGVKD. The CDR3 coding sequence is TGTGCCATCAGTGAGGGGCAGGGAGGACAGCCCCAGCATTTT. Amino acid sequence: CAISEGQGGQPQHF.

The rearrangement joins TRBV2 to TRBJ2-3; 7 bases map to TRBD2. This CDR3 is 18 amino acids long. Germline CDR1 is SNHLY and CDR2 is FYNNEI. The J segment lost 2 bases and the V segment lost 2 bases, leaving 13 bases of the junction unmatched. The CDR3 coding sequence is TGTGCCAGCAGTGAAAGAGAAACAACTAGCGCTCTCACAGATACGCAGTATTTT. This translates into CASSERETTSALTDTQYF.

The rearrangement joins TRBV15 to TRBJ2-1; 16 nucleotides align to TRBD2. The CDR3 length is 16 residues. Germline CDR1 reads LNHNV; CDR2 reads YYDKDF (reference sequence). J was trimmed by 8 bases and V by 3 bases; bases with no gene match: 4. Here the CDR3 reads CATSRAGTSGGDEQFF. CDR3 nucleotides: TGTGCCACCAGCAGGGCCGGGACTAGCGGGGGGGATGAGCAGTTCTTC.

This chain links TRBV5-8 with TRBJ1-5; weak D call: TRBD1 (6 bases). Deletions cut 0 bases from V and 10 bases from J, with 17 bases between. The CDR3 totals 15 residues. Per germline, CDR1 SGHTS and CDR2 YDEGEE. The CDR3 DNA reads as TGTGCCAGCAGCTTGGAAGGGACACCGAGGGGACCCCAGCATTTT. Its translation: CASSLEGTPRGPQHF.